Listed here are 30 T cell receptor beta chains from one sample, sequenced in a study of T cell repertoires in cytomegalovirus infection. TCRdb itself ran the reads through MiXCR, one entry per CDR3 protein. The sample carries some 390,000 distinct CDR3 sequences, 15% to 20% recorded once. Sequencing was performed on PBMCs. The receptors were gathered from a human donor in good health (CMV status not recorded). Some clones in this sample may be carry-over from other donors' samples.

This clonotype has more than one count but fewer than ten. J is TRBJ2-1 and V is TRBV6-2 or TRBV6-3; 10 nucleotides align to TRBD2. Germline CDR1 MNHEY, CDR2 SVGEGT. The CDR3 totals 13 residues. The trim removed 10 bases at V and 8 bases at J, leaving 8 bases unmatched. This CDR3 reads CATSGLAGDEQFF. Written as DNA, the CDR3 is TGTGCCACCTCGGGGCTAGCGGGAGATGAGCAGTTCTTC.

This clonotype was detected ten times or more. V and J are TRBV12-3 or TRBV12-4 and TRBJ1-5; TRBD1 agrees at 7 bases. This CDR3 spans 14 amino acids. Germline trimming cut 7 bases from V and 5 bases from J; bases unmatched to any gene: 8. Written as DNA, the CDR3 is TGTGCCAGCACCATCAGGGGGAGAGATCAGCCCCAGCATTTT. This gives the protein CASTIRGRDQPQHF.

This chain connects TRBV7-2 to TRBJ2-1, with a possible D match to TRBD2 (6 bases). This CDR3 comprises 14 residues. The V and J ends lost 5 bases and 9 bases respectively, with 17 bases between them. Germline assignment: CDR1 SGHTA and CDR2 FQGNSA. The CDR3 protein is CASSPHRAGSEQFF. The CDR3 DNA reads TGTGCCAGCAGCCCCCACCGGGCCGGGAGTGAGCAGTTCTTC.

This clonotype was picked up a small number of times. In DNA form, the CDR3 reads TGTGCCAGCAGCTCCTCACCGACGGACCAAGAGACCCAGTACTTC. Protein: CASSSSPTDQETQYF. The chain uses TRBV5-6 and TRBJ2-5; D not resolved. V dropped 3 bases and J dropped 0 bases, with 12 bases sitting between them. CDR1 SGHDT and CDR2 YYEEEE come from the germline V gene. CDR3 length: 15 residues.

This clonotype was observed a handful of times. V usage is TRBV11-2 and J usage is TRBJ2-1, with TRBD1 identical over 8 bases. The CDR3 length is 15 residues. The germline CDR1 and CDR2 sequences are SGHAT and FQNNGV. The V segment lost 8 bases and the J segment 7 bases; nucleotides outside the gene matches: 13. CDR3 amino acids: CASRSLQGAGNEQFF. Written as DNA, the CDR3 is TGTGCCAGCCGTTCTTTGCAGGGGGCGGGTAATGAGCAGTTCTTC.

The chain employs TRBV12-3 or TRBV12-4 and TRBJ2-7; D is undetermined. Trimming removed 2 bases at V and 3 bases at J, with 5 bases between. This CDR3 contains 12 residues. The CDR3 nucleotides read TGTGCCAGCAGTTTAAGCGTCTACGAGCAGTACTTC. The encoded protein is CASSLSVYEQYF.

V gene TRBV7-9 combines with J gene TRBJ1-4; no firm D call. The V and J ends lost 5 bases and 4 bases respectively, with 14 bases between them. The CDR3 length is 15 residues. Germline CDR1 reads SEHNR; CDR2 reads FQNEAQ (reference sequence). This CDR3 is CASSAYRSLNEKLFF. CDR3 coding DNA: TGTGCCAGCAGCGCCTACAGAAGCCTTAATGAAAAACTGTTTTTT.

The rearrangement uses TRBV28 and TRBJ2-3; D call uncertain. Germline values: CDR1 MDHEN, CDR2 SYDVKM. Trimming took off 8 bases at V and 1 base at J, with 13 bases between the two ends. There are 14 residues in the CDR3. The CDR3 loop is CASGKGGRTDTQYF. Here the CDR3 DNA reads TGTGCCAGCGGTAAGGGCGGACGCACAGATACGCAGTATTTT. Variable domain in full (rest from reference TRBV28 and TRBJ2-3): DVKVTQSSRYLVKRTGEKVFLECVQDMDHENMFWYRQDPGLGLRLIYFSYDVKMKEKGDIPEGYSVSREKKERFSLILESASTNQTSMYLCASGKGGRTDTQYFGPGTRLTVL.

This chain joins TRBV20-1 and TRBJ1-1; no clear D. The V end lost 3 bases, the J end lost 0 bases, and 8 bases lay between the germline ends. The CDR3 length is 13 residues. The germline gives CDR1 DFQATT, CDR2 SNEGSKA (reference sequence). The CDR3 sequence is CSARGRLNTEAFF. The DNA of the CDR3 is TGCAGTGCTAGGGGTCGGTTGAACACTGAAGCTTTCTTT.

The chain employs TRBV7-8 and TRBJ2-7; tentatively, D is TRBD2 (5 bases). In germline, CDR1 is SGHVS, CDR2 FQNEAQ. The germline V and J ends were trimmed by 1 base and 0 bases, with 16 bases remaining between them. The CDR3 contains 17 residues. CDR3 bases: TGTGCCAGCAGCTTAGTCGTGAGGAGCGGCCTCTCCTACGAGCAGTACTTC. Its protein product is CASSLVVRSGLSYEQYF.

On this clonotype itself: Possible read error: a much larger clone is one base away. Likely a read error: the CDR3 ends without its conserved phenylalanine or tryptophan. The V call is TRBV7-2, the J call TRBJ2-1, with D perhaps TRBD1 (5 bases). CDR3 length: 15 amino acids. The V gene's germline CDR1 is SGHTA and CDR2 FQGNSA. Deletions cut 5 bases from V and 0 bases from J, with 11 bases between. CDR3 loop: CASSLLQGSYNEQFL. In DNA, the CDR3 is TGTGCCAGCAGCCTTCTTCAGGGCTCCTACAATGAGCAGTTCTTA.

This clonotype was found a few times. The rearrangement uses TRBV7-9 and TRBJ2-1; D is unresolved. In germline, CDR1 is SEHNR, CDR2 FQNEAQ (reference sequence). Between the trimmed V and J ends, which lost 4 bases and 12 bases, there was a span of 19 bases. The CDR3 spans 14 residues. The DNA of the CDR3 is TGTGCCAGCAGCTCCCCAAGTGGGCGGAGTGGGCAGTTCTTC. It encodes CASSSPSGRSGQFF.

The CDR3: CASSIRGQHYGYTF. In DNA, the CDR3 is TGTGCCAGTAGTATAAGGGGGCAGCACTATGGCTACACCTTC. The chain joins TRBV19 to TRBJ1-2; 7 bases agree with TRBD1. V was clipped by 2 bases and J by 3 bases; unmatched bases: 3. Germline V gene lookup returns CDR1 LNHDA and CDR2 SQIVND (reference sequence). The CDR3 runs 14 residues.

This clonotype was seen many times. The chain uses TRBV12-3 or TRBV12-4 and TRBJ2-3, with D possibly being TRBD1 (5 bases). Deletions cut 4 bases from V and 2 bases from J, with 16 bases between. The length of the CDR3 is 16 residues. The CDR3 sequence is CASSYQGYRHTDTQYF. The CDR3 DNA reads TGTGCCAGCAGTTACCAGGGTTATAGACACACAGATACGCAGTATTTT.

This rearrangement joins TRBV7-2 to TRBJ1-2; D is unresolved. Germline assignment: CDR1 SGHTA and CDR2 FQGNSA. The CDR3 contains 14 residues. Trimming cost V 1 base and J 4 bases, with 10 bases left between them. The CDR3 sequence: CASSLVSAGYGYTF. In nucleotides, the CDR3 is TGTGCCAGCAGCTTAGTTTCGGCCGGCTATGGCTACACCTTC.

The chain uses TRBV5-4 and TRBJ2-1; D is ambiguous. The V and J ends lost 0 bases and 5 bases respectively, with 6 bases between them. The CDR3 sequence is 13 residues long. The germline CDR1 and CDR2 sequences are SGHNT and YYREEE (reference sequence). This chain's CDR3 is CASSLASNNEQFF. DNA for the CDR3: TGTGCCAGCAGCTTGGCCAGTAACAATGAGCAGTTCTTC.

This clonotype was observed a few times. The CDR3: CASSLGQGGENEQFF. The CDR3 DNA is TGTGCCAGCAGCTTAGGGCAGGGAGGAGAAAATGAGCAGTTCTTC. The chain joins TRBV7-9 to TRBJ2-1; TRBD2 is a possible D gene (6 bases). The CDR3 extends over 15 amino acids. Germline V lookup: CDR1 SEHNR, CDR2 FQNEAQ (reference sequence). Trimming pared 1 base from V and 7 bases from J, leaving 14 bases between.

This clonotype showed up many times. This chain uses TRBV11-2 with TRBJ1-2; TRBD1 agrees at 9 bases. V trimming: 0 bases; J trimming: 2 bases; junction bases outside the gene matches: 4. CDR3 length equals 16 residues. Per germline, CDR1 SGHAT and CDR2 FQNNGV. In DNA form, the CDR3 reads TGTGCCAGCAGCTTAGATGGCGGACAGGGGAACTATGGCTACACCTTC. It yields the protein CASSLDGGQGNYGYTF. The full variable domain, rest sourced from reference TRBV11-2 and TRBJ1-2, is EAGVAQSPRYKIIEKRQSVAFWCNPISGHATLYWYQQILGQGPKLLIQFQNNGVVDDSQLPKDRFSAERLKGVDSTLKIQPAKLEDSAVYLCASSLDGGQGNYGYTFGSGTRLTVV.

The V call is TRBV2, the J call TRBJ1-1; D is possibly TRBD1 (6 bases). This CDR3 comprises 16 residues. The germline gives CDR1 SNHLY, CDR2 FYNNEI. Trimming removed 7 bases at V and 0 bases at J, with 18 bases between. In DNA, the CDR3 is TGTGCCAGCATGGGGGGCAGGGGTCCAGTGAACACTGAAGCTTTCTTT. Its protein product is CASMGGRGPVNTEAFF. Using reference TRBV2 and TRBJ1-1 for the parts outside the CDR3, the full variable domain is EPEVTQTPSHQVTQMGQEVILRCVPISNHLYFYWYRQILGQKVEFLVSFYNNEISEKSEIFDDQFSVERPDGSNFTLKIRSTKLEDSAMYFCASMGGRGPVNTEAFFGQGTRLTVV.

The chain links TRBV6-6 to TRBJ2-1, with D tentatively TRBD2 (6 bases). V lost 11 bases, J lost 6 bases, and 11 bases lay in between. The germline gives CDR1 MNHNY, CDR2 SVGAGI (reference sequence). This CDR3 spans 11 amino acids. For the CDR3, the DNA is TGTGCCTGCCGGGACTCCAATGAGCAGTTCTTC. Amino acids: CACRDSNEQFF.

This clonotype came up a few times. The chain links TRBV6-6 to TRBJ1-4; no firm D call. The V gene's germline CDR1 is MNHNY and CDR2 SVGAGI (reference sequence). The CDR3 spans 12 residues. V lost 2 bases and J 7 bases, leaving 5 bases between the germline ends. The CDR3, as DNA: TGTGCCAGCAGTTACAGTAGTGAAAAACTGTTTTTT. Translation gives CASSYSSEKLFF.

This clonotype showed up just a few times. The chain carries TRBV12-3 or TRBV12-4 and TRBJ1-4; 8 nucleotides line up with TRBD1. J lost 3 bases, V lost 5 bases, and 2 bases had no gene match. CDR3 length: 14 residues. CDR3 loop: CASSPRGPNEKLFF. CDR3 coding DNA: TGTGCCAGCAGTCCCAGGGGGCCTAATGAAAAACTGTTTTTT.

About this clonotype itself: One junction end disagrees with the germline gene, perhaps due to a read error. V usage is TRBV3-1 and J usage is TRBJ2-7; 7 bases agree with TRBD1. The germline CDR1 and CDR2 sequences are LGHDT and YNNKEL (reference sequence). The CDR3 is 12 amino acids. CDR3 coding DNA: TGTGCCTGCAGCCAGGACAGGCGGGAGCAGTACTTC. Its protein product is CACSQDRREQYF.

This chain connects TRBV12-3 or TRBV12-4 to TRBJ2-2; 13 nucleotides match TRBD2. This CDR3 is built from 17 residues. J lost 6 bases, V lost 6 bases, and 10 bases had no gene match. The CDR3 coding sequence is TGTGCCAGCAGCTTGACTAGCGGGAGGAGGTTGGCCGGGGAGCTGTTTTTT. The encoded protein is CASSLTSGRRLAGELFF.

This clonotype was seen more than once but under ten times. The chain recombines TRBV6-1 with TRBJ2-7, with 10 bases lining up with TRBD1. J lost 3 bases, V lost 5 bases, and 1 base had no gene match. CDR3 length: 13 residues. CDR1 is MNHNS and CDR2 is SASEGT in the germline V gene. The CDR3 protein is CASSWTGGYEQYF. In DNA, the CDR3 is TGTGCCAGCAGTTGGACAGGGGGCTACGAGCAGTACTTC.

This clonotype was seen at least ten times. CDR3 protein: CASIPERGRTDTQYF. CDR3 DNA sequence: TGTGCCAGCATCCCCGAAAGGGGCCGCACAGATACGCAGTATTTT. This chain connects TRBV7-2 to TRBJ2-3, with D possibly being TRBD1 (5 bases). V was shortened by 7 bases and J by 1 base, with 15 bases between the two germline ends. The CDR3 contains 15 residues. Germline V CDR1 and CDR2: SGHTA, FQGNSA.

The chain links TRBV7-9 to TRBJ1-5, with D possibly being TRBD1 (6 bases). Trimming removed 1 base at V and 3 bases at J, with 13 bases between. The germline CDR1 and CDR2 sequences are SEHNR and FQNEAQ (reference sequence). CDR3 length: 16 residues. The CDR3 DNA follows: TGTGCCAGCAGCTTAGGGTCAGGGGAACTCAATCAGCCCCAGCATTTT. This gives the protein CASSLGSGELNQPQHF.

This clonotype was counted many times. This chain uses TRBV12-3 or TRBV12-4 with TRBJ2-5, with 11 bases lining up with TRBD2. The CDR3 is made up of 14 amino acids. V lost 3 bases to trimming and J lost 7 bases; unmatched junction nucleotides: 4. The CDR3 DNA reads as TGTGCCAGCAGTTTGGGGACTAGCGGCCCGACCCAGTACTTC. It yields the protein CASSLGTSGPTQYF.

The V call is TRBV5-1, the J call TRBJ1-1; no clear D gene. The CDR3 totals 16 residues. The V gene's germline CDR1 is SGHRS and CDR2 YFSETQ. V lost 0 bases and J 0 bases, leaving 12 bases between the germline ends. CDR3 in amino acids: CASSLVLGGLNTEAFF. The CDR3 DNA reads TGCGCCAGCAGCTTGGTGCTGGGTGGGCTGAACACTGAAGCTTTCTTT.

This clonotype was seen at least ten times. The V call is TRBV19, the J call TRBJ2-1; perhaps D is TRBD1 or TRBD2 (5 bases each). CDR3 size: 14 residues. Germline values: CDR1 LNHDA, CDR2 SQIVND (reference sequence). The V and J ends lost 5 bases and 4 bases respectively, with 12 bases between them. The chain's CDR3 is CASSWGRGYNEQFF. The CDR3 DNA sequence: TGTGCCAGTAGTTGGGGGAGAGGTTACAATGAGCAGTTCTTC.